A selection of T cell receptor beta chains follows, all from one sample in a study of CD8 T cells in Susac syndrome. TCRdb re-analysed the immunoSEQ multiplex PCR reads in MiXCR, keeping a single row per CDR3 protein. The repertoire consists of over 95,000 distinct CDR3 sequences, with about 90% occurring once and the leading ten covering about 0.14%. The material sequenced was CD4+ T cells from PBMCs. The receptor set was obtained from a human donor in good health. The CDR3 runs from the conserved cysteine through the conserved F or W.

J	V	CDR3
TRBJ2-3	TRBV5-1	CASSLAGTEDTQYF
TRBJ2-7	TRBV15	CATSRGAGNSYEQYF
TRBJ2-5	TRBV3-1	CASSPLTSGQETQYF
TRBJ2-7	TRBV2	CASSPGQNYYEQYF
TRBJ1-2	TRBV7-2	CASRQGSWGYTF
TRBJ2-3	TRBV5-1	CASSFSGGTDTQYF
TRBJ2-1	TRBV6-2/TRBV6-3	CASRPPGLASFHEQFF
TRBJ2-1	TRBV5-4	CASSHGNSENEQFF
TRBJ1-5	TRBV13	CASSLGSGTRQPQHF
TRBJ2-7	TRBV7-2	CASSLGTSGRRVGREQYF
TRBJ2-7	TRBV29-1	CSVEKQGREQYF
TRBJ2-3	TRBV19	CASSSTGATDTQYF
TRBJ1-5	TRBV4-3	CASSPGQGYQPQHF
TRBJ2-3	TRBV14	CASSQVMGTDTQYF
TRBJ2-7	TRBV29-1	CSVGVGNEQYF
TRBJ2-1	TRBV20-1	CSALARSGRLDEQFF
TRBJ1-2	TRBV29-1	CSVQGGYGYTF
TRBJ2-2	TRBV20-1	CSARARTSGTGELFF
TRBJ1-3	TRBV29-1	CSGRLGSGNTIYF
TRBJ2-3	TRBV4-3	CASSQGGGHGTDTQYF
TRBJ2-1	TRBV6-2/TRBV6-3	CASSYPGTSNEQFF
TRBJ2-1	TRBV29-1	CSARLAGGPNEQFF
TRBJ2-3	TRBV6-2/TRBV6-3	CASSYAYTDTQYF
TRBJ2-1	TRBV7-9	CASSLSTDEQFF
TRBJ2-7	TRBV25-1	CASSEGAGLDEQYF
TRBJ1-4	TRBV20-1	CSARDPGKNEKLFF
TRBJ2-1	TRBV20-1	CSAGTSTYNEQFF
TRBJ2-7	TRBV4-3	CASSQAPDGDYEQYF
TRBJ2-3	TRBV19	CASSPRDWQGDTQYF
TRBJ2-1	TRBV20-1	CSARRGPVGAYNEQFF
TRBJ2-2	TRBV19	CASSRGVSFRTGELFF
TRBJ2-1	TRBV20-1	CSANGGSSYNEQFF
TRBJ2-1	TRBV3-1	CASSQAGTGVSLSYNEQFF